This TCR beta chain is from a study of T-cell reconstitution after alpha-beta-depleted transplantation in children. This CDR3 is built from 15 residues. Germline values: CDR1 MNHEY, CDR2 SMNVEV (reference sequence). Trimming took off 6 bases at V and 7 bases at J, with 18 bases between the two ends. Unique molecular identifiers tagged the TCRbeta library. TCRdb called the PCR reads again in MiXCR, with one record for every CDR3 protein. The sample gives around 700,000 distinct CDR3 sequences, 10% to 15% of which show up once; 0.79% is in the top ten. Study findings and constraints: Once a year had passed after transplant, T-cell counts and diversity came mostly from newly produced T cells. Expanded clones from the graft, numbering several hundred, reportedly supplied alpha-beta T cells about two months after transplant. Recipient T cells and thymic progenitors that survived were the source of the high TCRbeta diversity seen at day 60 in some patients.

To note about this clonotype: What it binds is not known.

The chain uses TRBV27 and TRBJ2-2; maybe TRBD2 (6 bases). The source of this sequence is a girl aged 2-10 years with congenital amegakaryocytic thrombocytopenia, due to receive a stem cell transplant. This material consisted of PBMCs, taken before TCRalphabeta/CD19-depleted stem cell transplant. CDR3 protein: CASSSGGASIGELFF. The CDR3, as DNA: TGTGCCAGCAGCTCCGGAGGGGCGTCTATCGGGGAGCTGTTTTTT.